Reported below is one T cell receptor (beta chain). The target antigen is unknown. The entry originates in a study of T cell responses to AZD1222 COVID-19 vaccine. Study-wide results and caveats: It was only after the peak T cell response that any repertoires were sampled.

Data came from immunoSEQ multiplex PCR; TCRdb stores just in-frame clones and leaves some out. The sample has approximately 150,000 clones, approximately 93% seen once. Per the germline V gene, CDR1 is KGHSH and CDR2 is LQKENI. The V end lost 4 bases, the J end lost 4 bases, and 13 bases lay between the germline ends. The CDR3 is 15 amino acids. Material: peripheral blood, obtained on day 0 of MenACWY control vaccination. The clonotype comes from an adult in good health. The rearrangement links TRBV18 to TRBJ1-4; D unresolved. CDR3 DNA: TGTGCCAGCTCACTCGGACGGAGTAATAATGAAAAACTGTTTTTT. Translation gives CASSLGRSNNEKLFF.